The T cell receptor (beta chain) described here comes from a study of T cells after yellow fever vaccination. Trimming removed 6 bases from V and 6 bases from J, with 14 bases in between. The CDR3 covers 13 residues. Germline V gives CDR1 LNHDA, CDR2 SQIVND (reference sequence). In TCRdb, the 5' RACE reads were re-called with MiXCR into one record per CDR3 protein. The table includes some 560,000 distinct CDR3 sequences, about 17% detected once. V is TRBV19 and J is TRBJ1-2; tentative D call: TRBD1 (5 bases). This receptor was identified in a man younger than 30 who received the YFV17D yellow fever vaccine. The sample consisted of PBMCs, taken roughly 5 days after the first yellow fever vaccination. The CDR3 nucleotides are TGTGCCAGTAGCACGGAAGGGGTCGATGGCTACACCTTC. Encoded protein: CASSTEGVDGYTF.